This TCR beta chain was recovered during a study of blood T cell repertoires in COVID-19. Germline CDR1 and CDR2: KGHSH and LQKENI. The CDR3 contains 15 residues. V shed 0 bases and J shed 2 bases, with 10 bases lying between them. Sequenced by immunoSEQ multiplex PCR; TCRdb stores in-frame clones only, minus some. The sample consists of about 120,000 clones, about 87% of them appearing once. Sequencing was performed on peripheral blood. This clonotype was sampled from a woman in her forties or fifties with acute or convalescent COVID-19. This chain uses TRBV18 with TRBJ2-5; TRBD1 is a possible D gene (6 bases). The CDR3 nucleotides are TGTGCCAGCTCACCACCTACAGGGAGTCAAGAGACCCAGTACTTC. It specifies CASSPPTGSQETQYF.